This T cell receptor (beta chain) was obtained from a study of blood T cells in healthy people across ages. General observations from the study: Diversity was estimated from one million T cells, and these estimates were considered underestimates.

About this clonotype itself: Its matching antigen is unknown.

Investigators took about 10 milliliters of peripheral blood from every donor. For the second PCR, which ran for roughly 7 to 11 cycles, a sample-barcoded 5' primer and a J-beta primer mix were used. Each CDR3 protein gets one entry after TCRdb re-called the 5' RACE reads with MiXCR. The table records over a million distinct CDR3 sequences, approximately 63% of them present only once. The receptor's source is a young man in good health. The sequencing input was blood.

The CDR3 sequence: CSSSGRGMNTEAFF. CDR3 in DNA: TGCAGCTCATCGGGCCGGGGAATGAACACTGAAGCTTTCTTT. The J gene is TRBJ1-1, the V gene TRBV29-1; D unclear. V was shortened by 8 bases and J by 0 bases, with 16 bases between the two germline ends. The CDR3 extends over 14 amino acids. Germline V gene sequence: CDR1 SQVTM, CDR2 ANQGSEA.